This TCR beta chain stems from a study of post-analysis software for immune sequencing data. Study in general: Included courses were relapsing-remitting and secondary progressive multiple sclerosis; progressive-relapsing multiple sclerosis was also included.

Built from TCR beta cDNA, the libraries had unique molecular identifiers in them. From 1 to 10 million T cells, 400,000 to 550,000 cDNA molecules were obtained. Each CDR3 protein gets one entry after TCRdb re-called the PCR reads with MiXCR. The sample contains 820,000 or so distinct CDR3 sequences, approximately 57% of which appear only once. The trim removed 4 bases at V and 2 bases at J, leaving 8 bases unmatched. CDR3 length: 15 amino acids. CDR1 and CDR2 from the germline V gene are DFQATT and SNEGSKA (reference sequence). This clonotype was found once. Its antigen is undetermined. General study findings and limits: TRBV segments more frequent in patients than in controls numbered a few and included TRBV5-6, TRBV5-1 and TRBV20-1. Controls showed significantly higher normalized Chao1 diversity than did multiple sclerosis patients.

The sequencing input was blood. The rearrangement links TRBV20-1 to TRBJ2-3, with TRBD2 matching over 8 bases. The clonotype originates from a girl aged 5-17 years with multiple sclerosis. The CDR3 region has the DNA TGCAGTGCTACGATGACTAGCGCAAACACAGATACGCAGTATTTT. This codes for CSATMTSANTDTQYF.